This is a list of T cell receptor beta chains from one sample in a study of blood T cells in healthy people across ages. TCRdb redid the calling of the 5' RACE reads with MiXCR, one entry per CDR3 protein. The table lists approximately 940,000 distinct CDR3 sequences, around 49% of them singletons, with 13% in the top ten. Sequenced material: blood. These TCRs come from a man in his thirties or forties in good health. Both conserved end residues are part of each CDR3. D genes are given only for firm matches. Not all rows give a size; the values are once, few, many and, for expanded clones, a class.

CDR3aa: CASSVNPSINEQFF; CDR3nt: TGTGCCAGCAGCGTTAATCCCTCCATCAATGAGCAGTTCTTC; v_gene: TRBV7-9; abundance: -; d_gene: -; j_gene: TRBJ2-1
CDR3aa: CASSQGAGISNQPQHF; CDR3nt: TGTGCCAGCAGCCAAGGTGCGGGGATTAGCAATCAGCCCCAGCATTTT; v_gene: TRBV3-1; abundance: -; d_gene: -; j_gene: TRBJ1-5
CDR3aa: CASRVQGQGSREQYF; CDR3nt: TGTGCCAGCAGAGTACAGGGACAGGGTTCCCGCGAGCAGTACTTC; v_gene: TRBV6-1; abundance: -; d_gene: TRBD1; j_gene: TRBJ2-7
CDR3aa: CATSALGDEQFF; CDR3nt: TGTGCCACCAGTGCCCTAGGAGACGAGCAGTTCTTC; v_gene: TRBV24-1; abundance: -; d_gene: -; j_gene: TRBJ2-1
CDR3aa: CASRERYEQYF; CDR3nt: TGTGCCAGCCGGGAACGGTACGAGCAGTACTTC; v_gene: TRBV28; abundance: few; d_gene: -; j_gene: TRBJ2-7
CDR3aa: CSARGLALGEQYF; CDR3nt: TGCAGTGCTAGGGGACTCGCTCTCGGGGAGCAGTACTTC; v_gene: TRBV20-1; abundance: few; d_gene: -; j_gene: TRBJ2-7
CDR3aa: CSVAVRGGYEQYF; CDR3nt: TGCAGCGTTGCGGTCAGGGGAGGGTACGAGCAGTACTTC; v_gene: TRBV29-1; abundance: -; d_gene: -; j_gene: TRBJ2-7
CDR3aa: CASSLDSSNYEQYF; CDR3nt: TGCGCCAGCAGCTTGGATTCCAGTAACTACGAGCAGTACTTC; v_gene: TRBV5-1; abundance: many; d_gene: -; j_gene: TRBJ2-7
CDR3aa: CASRPPVRGHEQFF; CDR3nt: TGCGCCAGCAGGCCCCCAGTAAGGGGCCATGAGCAGTTCTTC; v_gene: TRBV5-1; abundance: -; d_gene: -; j_gene: TRBJ2-1
CDR3aa: CSARPGQLAGYSNQPQHF; CDR3nt: TGCAGTGCTAGACCGGGACAGCTGGCGGGATATAGCAATCAGCCCCAGCATTTT; v_gene: TRBV20-1; abundance: -; d_gene: TRBD1; j_gene: TRBJ1-5
CDR3aa: CASAEPPGDTQYF; CDR3nt: TGTGCTAGTGCTGAACCACCGGGAGATACGCAGTATTTT; v_gene: TRBV12-5; abundance: -; d_gene: -; j_gene: TRBJ2-3
CDR3aa: CASSQVKRRGALYF; CDR3nt: TGTGCCAGCAGCCAGGTGAAGCGGCGGGGGGCCTTGTACTTC; v_gene: TRBV13; abundance: -; d_gene: TRBD2; j_gene: TRBJ2-7
CDR3aa: CASSLVLLANEQYF; CDR3nt: TGTGCCAGCAGCTTAGTTTTATTAGCGAACGAGCAGTACTTC; v_gene: TRBV7-2; abundance: many; d_gene: -; j_gene: TRBJ2-7
CDR3aa: CASSLTPGELFF; CDR3nt: TGTGCCAGCAGCCTGACACCCGGGGAGCTGTTTTTT; v_gene: TRBV7-6; abundance: -; d_gene: -; j_gene: TRBJ2-2
CDR3aa: CASSPRGGEQFF; CDR3nt: TGTGCCAGCTCACCACGAGGGGGTGAGCAGTTCTTC; v_gene: TRBV18; abundance: -; d_gene: -; j_gene: TRBJ2-1
CDR3aa: CASNPGQTYEQYF; CDR3nt: TGTGCCAGCAACCCGGGACAGACTTACGAGCAGTACTTC; v_gene: TRBV28; abundance: -; d_gene: TRBD1; j_gene: TRBJ2-7
CDR3aa: CASSYGTVPNQPQHF; CDR3nt: TGTGCCAGCAGCTATGGGACAGTTCCAAATCAGCCCCAGCATTTT; v_gene: TRBV7-2; abundance: -; d_gene: TRBD1; j_gene: TRBJ1-5
CDR3aa: CASSSQGRGTEAFF; CDR3nt: TGTGCCAGCAGTTCCCAAGGAAGAGGCACTGAAGCTTTCTTT; v_gene: TRBV12-3/TRBV12-4; abundance: few; d_gene: -; j_gene: TRBJ1-1
CDR3aa: CASKGSSTDTQYF; CDR3nt: TGTGCCAGCAAGGGGAGCAGCACAGATACGCAGTATTTT; v_gene: TRBV7-2; abundance: many; d_gene: -; j_gene: TRBJ2-3
CDR3aa: CASSLGGANQPQHF; CDR3nt: TGCGCCAGCAGCTTGGGGGGGGCAAATCAGCCCCAGCATTTT; v_gene: TRBV5-1; abundance: -; d_gene: -; j_gene: TRBJ1-5
CDR3aa: CASSQAQGETQYF; CDR3nt: TGCGCCAGCAGCCAAGCCCAGGGAGAGACCCAGTACTTC; v_gene: TRBV4-3; abundance: -; d_gene: -; j_gene: TRBJ2-5
CDR3aa: CASSPVAGGPYEQFF; CDR3nt: TGTGCCAGCAGCCCTGTAGCGGGGGGGCCATATGAGCAGTTCTTC; v_gene: TRBV4-2; abundance: -; d_gene: TRBD2; j_gene: TRBJ2-1
CDR3aa: CASSHYLAGISYNEQFF; CDR3nt: TGCGCCAGCAGCCATTATCTAGCGGGGATCTCCTACAATGAGCAGTTCTTC; v_gene: TRBV4-1; abundance: -; d_gene: TRBD2; j_gene: TRBJ2-1
CDR3aa: CASSWGDRGHTEAFF; CDR3nt: TGTGCCAGCAGCTGGGGGGACAGGGGGCACACTGAAGCTTTCTTT; v_gene: TRBV5-4; abundance: -; d_gene: TRBD1; j_gene: TRBJ1-1
CDR3aa: CSAREGQSNQPQHF; CDR3nt: TGCAGTGCTAGAGAAGGACAAAGCAATCAGCCCCAGCATTTT; v_gene: TRBV20-1; abundance: once; d_gene: -; j_gene: TRBJ1-5
CDR3aa: CASNPEPGLNTEAFF; CDR3nt: TGTGCCAGCAACCCTGAACCGGGGTTGAACACTGAAGCTTTCTTT; v_gene: TRBV12-3/TRBV12-4; abundance: few; d_gene: -; j_gene: TRBJ1-1
CDR3aa: CASSLGQREQYF; CDR3nt: TGTGCCAGCAGCTTAGGGCAGCGAGAGCAGTACTTC; v_gene: TRBV7-2; abundance: -; d_gene: -; j_gene: TRBJ2-5
CDR3aa: CASRDRGQSYGYTF; CDR3nt: TGTGCCAGCAGGGACAGGGGGCAATCCTATGGCTACACCTTC; v_gene: TRBV2; abundance: -; d_gene: TRBD1; j_gene: TRBJ1-2
CDR3aa: CSVVTGSNTEAFF; CDR3nt: TGCAGCGTTGTTACTGGGTCGAACACTGAAGCTTTCTTT; v_gene: TRBV29-1; abundance: few; d_gene: -; j_gene: TRBJ1-1
CDR3aa: CSVGGLTNYGYTF; CDR3nt: TGCAGCGTTGGGGGACTCACTAACTATGGCTACACCTTC; v_gene: TRBV29-1; abundance: few; d_gene: -; j_gene: TRBJ1-2
CDR3aa: CASSGPRGFSTDTQYF; CDR3nt: TGTGCCAGCAGTGGCCCCCGGGGTTTCAGCACAGATACGCAGTATTTT; v_gene: TRBV6-1; abundance: many; d_gene: -; j_gene: TRBJ2-3
CDR3aa: CVSRDRGLDSPLHF; CDR3nt: TGTGTCAGCAGAGACAGGGGCCTGGATTCACCCCTCCACTTT; v_gene: TRBV2; abundance: -; d_gene: TRBD1; j_gene: TRBJ1-6
CDR3aa: CASGQESQGGGNQPQHF; CDR3nt: TGCGCCAGCGGCCAAGAGTCGCAGGGAGGCGGCAATCAGCCCCAGCATTTT; v_gene: TRBV4-1; abundance: -; d_gene: -; j_gene: TRBJ1-5
CDR3aa: CSARTHRGLDKAEQFF; CDR3nt: TGCAGTGCTAGGACTCATCGGGGACTAGACAAAGCTGAGCAGTTCTTC; v_gene: TRBV20-1; abundance: few; d_gene: TRBD2; j_gene: TRBJ2-1
CDR3aa: CSVEGDGSYEQYF; CDR3nt: TGCAGCGTTGAGGGGGACGGCTCCTACGAGCAGTACTTC; v_gene: TRBV29-1; abundance: -; d_gene: -; j_gene: TRBJ2-7
CDR3aa: CASRRLADTDTQYF; CDR3nt: TGCGCCAGCAGGAGACTAGCGGACACAGATACGCAGTATTTT; v_gene: TRBV5-1; abundance: -; d_gene: TRBD2; j_gene: TRBJ2-3
CDR3aa: CASSLEGINEQFF; CDR3nt: TGCGCCAGCAGCTTGGAAGGGATCAATGAGCAGTTCTTC; v_gene: TRBV5-1; abundance: few; d_gene: -; j_gene: TRBJ2-1
CDR3aa: CSARETAYNEQFF; CDR3nt: TGCAGCGCACGAGAGACAGCCTACAATGAGCAGTTCTTC; v_gene: TRBV29-1; abundance: -; d_gene: -; j_gene: TRBJ2-1
CDR3aa: CARAPLRSPLHF; CDR3nt: TGTGCCAGAGCCCCCTTGCGGTCACCCCTCCACTTT; v_gene: TRBV21-1; abundance: -; d_gene: -; j_gene: TRBJ1-6
CDR3aa: CASSLGGGASNEQFF; CDR3nt: TGTGCCAGCAGCTTAGGCGGGGGGGCTTCGAACGAGCAGTTCTTC; v_gene: TRBV11-3; abundance: -; d_gene: TRBD2; j_gene: TRBJ2-1
CDR3aa: CASSERWVGIQYF; CDR3nt: TGTGCCAGCAGTGAAAGATGGGTCGGCATTCAGTACTTC; v_gene: TRBV6-1; abundance: few; d_gene: -; j_gene: TRBJ2-4
CDR3aa: CASSTAGDFQDEQYF; CDR3nt: TGTGCCAGCAGCACGGCAGGGGATTTTCAGGACGAGCAGTACTTC; v_gene: TRBV9; abundance: -; d_gene: -; j_gene: TRBJ2-7
CDR3aa: CSVEGDNSYEQYF; CDR3nt: TGCAGCGTTGAGGGGGACAACTCCTACGAGCAGTACTTC; v_gene: TRBV29-1; abundance: few; d_gene: -; j_gene: TRBJ2-7
CDR3aa: CASSLGRTGYSYEQYF; CDR3nt: TGTGCCAGCAGCTTAGGCCGGACAGGTTACTCCTACGAGCAGTACTTC; v_gene: TRBV13; abundance: -; d_gene: TRBD1; j_gene: TRBJ2-7
CDR3aa: CASSTPGTSKPYEQYF; CDR3nt: TGTGCCAGCAGTACCCCCGGGACCAGCAAGCCCTACGAGCAGTACTTC; v_gene: TRBV6-6; abundance: many; d_gene: -; j_gene: TRBJ2-7
CDR3aa: CASSTRMGAETQYF; CDR3nt: TGTGCCAGCAGTACCCGTATGGGGGCAGAGACCCAGTACTTC; v_gene: TRBV6-1; abundance: few; d_gene: -; j_gene: TRBJ2-5
CDR3aa: CASRSGGAGELFF; CDR3nt: TGTGCCAGCAGGAGCGGGGGAGCCGGGGAGCTGTTTTTT; v_gene: TRBV6-6; abundance: few; d_gene: TRBD2; j_gene: TRBJ2-2